This T cell receptor beta chain stems from a study of cytomegalovirus exposure and HLA in healthy donors. PCR used 60 Vbeta primers and 13 Jbeta primers. TCRdb's table, derived via immunoSEQ multiplex PCR, lists solely in-frame clones and lacks some. The top ten hold around 3.9% of the sample, which has about 110,000 clones, 60% to 70% seen once. Points on this clone: The target antigen is unknown.

Germline CDR1 SGHRS, CDR2 YFSETQ. The CDR3 consists of 14 residues. Between the trimmed V and J ends, which lost 0 bases and 1 base, there was a span of 7 bases. Whole-study findings and limits: Cytomegalovirus-associated status was assigned to 164 TCR beta chains.

What was sequenced was PBMCs. The genes are TRBV5-1 and TRBJ1-1; D remains unclear. This clonotype was sampled from a man aged 30-40 years in good health and CMV-seropositive. The CDR3 nucleotides are TGCGCCAGCAGCTTGGAAGGGAGGAACACTGAAGCTTTCTTT. Amino acid sequence: CASSLEGRNTEAFF.